The rows below give T cell receptor beta chains drawn from one sample of a study of CD8 T cells in ankylosing spondylitis. TCRdb called the 5' RACE reads again in MiXCR, with one record for every CDR3 protein. The sample consists of about 240,000 distinct CDR3 sequences, over 8.5% of them appearing once. The sample comprised blood, either unsorted or a sorted T cell fraction (not recorded which). Every receptor here comes from a male donor with ankylosing spondylitis or in good health (not recorded which). CDR3s include the opening cysteine and the closing phenylalanine or tryptophan. Fields, in order: J gene, D gene, clone size, V gene, CDR3 DNA, CDR3 protein. D genes are given only for firm matches. A clone size is listed for some rows: how often the clone was seen (once, few, many), or a class if it is expanded.

>TRBJ2-2|-|-|TRBV12-3/TRBV12-4
TGTGCCAGCAGTTTAATAAGGGCTGTAGCCGGGGAGCTGTTTTTT
CASSLIRAVAGELFF
>TRBJ2-7|-|many|TRBV5-1
TGCGCCAGCAGGTACGGGGAGGAAACCTACGGGCAGTACTTC
CASRYGEETYGQYF
>TRBJ2-3|TRBD2|many|TRBV3-1
TGTGCCAGCAGCCCATGGACTAGCGGGGTAACAGATACGCAGTATTTT
CASSPWTSGVTDTQYF
>TRBJ1-5|-|few|TRBV3-1
TGTGCCAGCAGCCAGGGGGACAGCAATCAGCCCCAGCATTTT
CASSQGDSNQPQHF
>TRBJ1-5|-|few|TRBV10-3
TGTGCCATCAGTGACCCGGGATTTAGGGTTAGCAATCAGCCCCAGCATTTT
CAISDPGFRVSNQPQHF
>TRBJ2-1|TRBD1|-|TRBV10-3
TGTGCCATCGGGACAGGGGGAGAACCTACCAATGAGCAGTTCTTC
CAIGTGGEPTNEQFF
>TRBJ1-5|-|many|TRBV12-3/TRBV12-4
TGTGCCAGCAGTTTCTCTCTGGGCGAACAGCCCCAGCATTTT
CASSFSLGEQPQHF
>TRBJ1-4|-|-|TRBV12-3/TRBV12-4
TGTGCCAGCAGCCAAGCGACAGGTACAAATGAAAAACTGTTTTTT
CASSQATGTNEKLFF
>TRBJ2-7|-|many|TRBV10-1
TGCGCCAGCAGTGACGGGGGCGGACTTGGGGAGCAGTACTTC
CASSDGGGLGEQYF
>TRBJ1-2|-|many|TRBV5-1
TGCGCCAGCAGCGAAACGGATCACGCTCCTGGCTACACCTTC
CASSETDHAPGYTF
>TRBJ2-2|-|-|TRBV6-1
TGTGCCAGCAGTGAAAGGGCAGACGGTTGGACCGGGGAGCTGTTTTTT
CASSERADGWTGELFF
>TRBJ2-7|TRBD1|many|TRBV5-1
TGCGCCAGCAGCTTAGGGACAGACTACTACGAGCAGTACTTC
CASSLGTDYYEQYF
>TRBJ2-3|-|many|TRBV5-1
TGCGCCAGCACCCAGGCCGGGCCACCCGGGGATACGCAGTATTTT
CASTQAGPPGDTQYF
>TRBJ2-2|-|many|TRBV20-1
TGCAGTGCGATCACTAGTGCCGGGGAGCTGTTTTTT
CSAITSAGELFF
>TRBJ2-1|-|few|TRBV5-1
TGCGCCAGCATCCTCCGTGGTAGGTCCTACAATGAGCAGTTCTTC
CASILRGRSYNEQFF
>TRBJ1-1|-|few|TRBV7-3
TGTGCCAGCAGCGCATACAGGGAGGCTGAAGCTTTCTTT
CASSAYREAEAFF
>TRBJ2-1|TRBD2|many|TRBV20-1
TGCAGTGCGCCGCCGGGGGGGCCATCCAATGAGCAGTTCTTC
CSAPPGGPSNEQFF
>TRBJ1-5|-|-|TRBV9
TGTGCCAGCAGCGTAGGTTCCGGCAATCAGCCCCAGCATTTT
CASSVGSGNQPQHF
>TRBJ2-3|-|few|TRBV9
TGTGCCAGCAGCTCCGGGACCTCCCCAGATACGCAGTATTTT
CASSSGTSPDTQYF
>TRBJ2-1|-|many|TRBV5-1
TGCGCCAGCAGCGCCGCCCCCTCGAGCTCCTACAATGAGCAGTTCTTC
CASSAAPSSSYNEQFF
>TRBJ1-4|-|-|TRBV7-9
TGTGCCAGCAGCTTAGAAGCTCGTTGGGTTGAAAAACTGTTTTTT
CASSLEARWVEKLFF
>TRBJ2-5|TRBD2|-|TRBV7-9
TGTGCCAGCAGCTTTAGCGGGGGTTTTGGAGTTTCGGAGACCCAGTACTTC
CASSFSGGFGVSETQYF
>TRBJ2-5|TRBD2|-|TRBV5-1
TGCGCCAGCAGCATCCAGACTAGCGGACAAGAGACCCAGTACTTC
CASSIQTSGQETQYF
>TRBJ2-3|-|many|TRBV5-1
TGCGCCAGCAGCTTGAACCCGCGGGGATCCACAGATACGCAGTATTTT
CASSLNPRGSTDTQYF
>TRBJ2-1|-|-|TRBV7-9
TGTGCCAGCAGTTCACCCGGAAGGAATGAGCAGTTCTTC
CASSSPGRNEQFF
>TRBJ2-1|TRBD2|few|TRBV7-9
TGTGCCAGCAGCTTAGGTCCCCCTAGCGGGGCCTACAATGAGCAGTTCTTC
CASSLGPPSGAYNEQFF
>TRBJ2-4|-|many|TRBV7-9
TGTGCCAGCAGCCCCGCGAGGGACGGGAAAAACATTCAGTACTTC
CASSPARDGKNIQYF
>TRBJ2-1|TRBD1|few|TRBV5-1
TGCGCCAGCAGCCAGGGGGTCCTGTCCTACAATGAGCAGTTCTTC
CASSQGVLSYNEQFF
>TRBJ2-7|-|few|TRBV7-8
TGTGCCAGCAAGGTGCAATACGAGCAGTACTTC
CASKVQYEQYF
>TRBJ2-2|-|many|TRBV5-1
TGCGCCAGCAGCCCGCTTACCACTAGGAGGCTACCCGGGGAGCTGTTTTTT
CASSPLTTRRLPGELFF
>TRBJ2-7|-|-|TRBV7-2
TGTGCCAGCAGCCGAGAGCCTTCGTCCTACGAGCAGTACTTC
CASSREPSSYEQYF
>TRBJ2-3|TRBD2|-|TRBV11-3
TGTGCCAGCAGCCTCCGCAGCGGGGGCGGAGATACGCAGTATTTT
CASSLRSGGGDTQYF
>TRBJ2-7|-|many|TRBV12-3/TRBV12-4
TGTGCCAGCAGCCAAGGTAGGGGAGGATCCTACGAGCAGTACTTC
CASSQGRGGSYEQYF
>TRBJ2-7|-|-|TRBV5-1
TGCGCCAGCAGCTTGGAATCAGTAGCCTCCTACGAGCAGTACTTC
CASSLESVASYEQYF
>TRBJ2-1|TRBD2|many|TRBV7-6
TGTGCCAGCAGCTTAGGTCCGACTAGCGGGGGGAGATACAATGAGCAGTTCTTC
CASSLGPTSGGRYNEQFF
>TRBJ1-1|-|many|TRBV5-1
TGCGCCAGCAGCTTGGATGAGGGTCGGGGCACTGAAGCTTTCTTT
CASSLDEGRGTEAFF
>TRBJ2-2|-|many|TRBV12-3/TRBV12-4
TGTGCCTTCCGCCGGGGTACTGCGAACACCGGGGAGCTGTTTTTT
CAFRRGTANTGELFF
>TRBJ2-3|TRBD2|many|TRBV5-5
TGTGCCAGCAGCTTGGTAGCGGGGTTAGCCCCACATGATACGCAGTATTTT
CASSLVAGLAPHDTQYF
>TRBJ2-7|TRBD2|many|TRBV5-1
TGCGCCAGCAGCTTGGAGGATTCGGCTAGCGGGATCTACGAGCAGTACTTC
CASSLEDSASGIYEQYF
>TRBJ1-3|-|-|TRBV12-3/TRBV12-4
TGTGCCAGCAGTTTAGACCCGCGCGGAAACACCATATATTTT
CASSLDPRGNTIYF
>TRBJ2-7|TRBD1|many|TRBV5-1
TGCGCCAGCAGCTTAGGACAGGGGAACTACGAGCAGTACTTC
CASSLGQGNYEQYF